These T cell receptor beta chains were read from a single sample in a study of post-analysis software for immune sequencing data. From the PCR reads, TCRdb called clonotypes with MiXCR, one entry per CDR3 protein. The repertoire holds fewer than 850,000 distinct CDR3 sequences, with approximately 44% as singletons. The sequencing input was blood. These receptor sequences come from a girl aged 5-17 years with multiple sclerosis. Each CDR3 is given with its conserved first and last residue. The D gene is left open where the match is weak. Clone size, where shown, is once, few, many, or a class for clones that have expanded.

D	V	J	size	DNA	CDR3
.	TRBV20-1	TRBJ2-5	.	TGCAGTGTACGTGCCCTTGTACGGGAGACCCAGTACTTC	CSVRALVRETQYF
.	TRBV5-1	TRBJ2-3	.	TGCGCCAGCAGCCCGAAACTGAGGTCGGACACAGATACGCAGTATTTT	CASSPKLRSDTDTQYF
.	TRBV6-6	TRBJ2-7	.	TGTGCCAGCAGTTACTCAGTCAGGTACTACGAGCAGTACTTC	CASSYSVRYYEQYF
.	TRBV7-9	TRBJ2-6	.	TGTGCCAGCAGCCCACAGACGGGCCGCTCTGGGGCCAACGTCCGGACTTTC	CASSPQTGRSGANVRTF
.	TRBV29-1	TRBJ2-1	.	TGCAGCGTTGACAGGGATAGCTCCTACAATGAGCAGTTCTTC	CSVDRDSSYNEQFF
TRBD2	TRBV7-3	TRBJ2-5	few	TGTGCCAGCAGCTTAAGGCTAGCGGGAGGGGGAGAGACCCAGTACTTC	CASSLRLAGGGETQYF
TRBD1	TRBV9	TRBJ1-4	.	TGTGCCAGCAGCCCCGGAATATCGGGACAGGGGAGACCTCGAGAAAAACTGTTTTTT	CASSPGISGQGRPREKLFF
.	TRBV7-3	TRBJ2-5	.	TGTGCCAGCAGCTTGAATACTGGAGAGACCCAGTACTTC	CASSLNTGETQYF
.	TRBV20-1	TRBJ1-2	.	TGCAGTGCTGGAGATAGGGACTCGACGGACTACACCTTC	CSAGDRDSTDYTF
.	TRBV15	TRBJ1-4	few	TGTGCCACCAGCAGAGAGGGAGGGAGTGAAAAACTGTTTTTT	CATSREGGSEKLFF
TRBD1	TRBV7-9	TRBJ2-1	.	TGTACCAGCAGGACAGGGGGCTGGAATGAGCAGTTCTTC	CTSRTGGWNEQFF
.	TRBV20-1	TRBJ2-3	.	TGCAGTGCCCCTAGCACAGATACGCAGTATTTT	CSAPSTDTQYF
TRBD2	TRBV29-1	TRBJ2-5	few	TGCAGCGTTGGCCGGGCTAGCGGGATTGAGACCCAGTACTTC	CSVGRASGIETQYF
.	TRBV14	TRBJ2-1	.	TGTGCCAGCAGCCAAAAGCCGGGGCAATCGCAGTTCTTC	CASSQKPGQSQFF
TRBD1	TRBV6-1	TRBJ2-5	few	TGTGCCATCGACGGACAGGGGGCCCCGTCAGAGACCCAGTACTTC	CAIDGQGAPSETQYF
.	TRBV5-5	TRBJ2-2	.	TGTGCCAGCAGCTTGGAAGGACCGGGCTATTACACCGGGGAGCTGTTTTTT	CASSLEGPGYYTGELFF
TRBD2	TRBV7-8	TRBJ2-7	.	TGTGCCAGCAGCTTGAAGCGGGAGGTTTACGAGCAGTACTTC	CASSLKREVYEQYF
TRBD1	TRBV25-1	TRBJ1-1	.	TGTGCCAGCAGTGGCACAGGGGGCGTTGGTGACGCTTTCTTT	CASSGTGGVGDAFF
TRBD2	TRBV7-9	TRBJ2-1	many	TGTGCCAGCAGCCCCTGGGCCGGGACTAGCTACAATGAGCAGTTCTTC	CASSPWAGTSYNEQFF
.	TRBV20-1	TRBJ2-5	.	TGCAGTGCTAGAGATCGGGGGGCAGCTCTTCTGGAGACCCAGTACTTC	CSARDRGAALLETQYF
.	TRBV6-2/TRBV6-3	TRBJ2-7	.	TGTGCCAGCAGTTTCGCGACTCCCATCTCCTACGAGCAGTACTTC	CASSFATPISYEQYF
TRBD1	TRBV10-3	TRBJ1-4	few	TGTGCCGCTTCCGGGACAGAAAATGAAAAACTGTTTTTT	CAASGTENEKLFF
.	TRBV18	TRBJ2-6	once	TGTGCCAGCTCTTCAACGGTCTCTGGGGCCAACGTCCTGACTTTC	CASSSTVSGANVLTF
TRBD2	TRBV12-3/TRBV12-4	TRBJ2-7	.	TGTGCCAGCAGTTCCCCCGCTAGCGGGAGAGCCTACGAGCAGTACTTC	CASSSPASGRAYEQYF
.	TRBV6-1	TRBJ1-5	few	TGTGCCAGCAGGGTCGATCAGAGAAATCAGCCCCAGCATTTT	CASRVDQRNQPQHF
.	TRBV27	TRBJ2-7	.	TGTGCCAGCAGTTTTATCGGGGTAGGGGAGCAGTACTTC	CASSFIGVGEQYF
TRBD2	TRBV15	TRBJ2-1	few	TGTGCCACCAGCAGAGAGGGAGGGACTGGATACAAGGATGAGCAGTTCTTC	CATSREGGTGYKDEQFF
.	TRBV4-3	TRBJ2-4	.	TGCGCCAGCAGCCAAGGGGGCCAGGCCAAAAACATTCAGTACTTC	CASSQGGQAKNIQYF
TRBD2	TRBV12-3/TRBV12-4	TRBJ2-1	.	TGTGCCAGTACACCCGACAGGTTCGGGACTAGCGGGAGCCCCTACAATGAGCAGTTCTTC	CASTPDRFGTSGSPYNEQFF
.	TRBV7-2	TRBJ2-5	.	TGTGCCAGCAGCTTACCCTTAGTGGGCAGGGCAGTTGTATCCAAAGAGACCCAGTACTTC	CASSLPLVGRAVVSKETQYF
.	TRBV12-3/TRBV12-4	TRBJ2-7	.	TGTGCCAGCAGTTTAGTTGGCGTGGGGACGTCGTCCTACGAGCAGTACTTC	CASSLVGVGTSSYEQYF
TRBD2	TRBV7-2	TRBJ2-1	.	TGTGCCAGCAGCTTCGGACTAGCGGAAAGCTCCTACAATGAGCAGTTCTTC	CASSFGLAESSYNEQFF
TRBD1	TRBV4-2	TRBJ1-2	few	TGTGCCAGCAGCCAAGATAGGAACAGGGGAGGTGGCTACACCTTC	CASSQDRNRGGGYTF
TRBD2	TRBV20-1	TRBJ2-7	few	TGCAGTGCTAGAGACCCTTCTAGCGGGAAAACCTACGAGCAGTACTTC	CSARDPSSGKTYEQYF
.	TRBV10-3	TRBJ2-3	few	TGTGCCATCAGTGAGTCGGAAGGTGAAGATACGCAGTATTTT	CAISESEGEDTQYF
TRBD2	TRBV6-1	TRBJ2-1	.	TGTGCCGGCAGCGCCCAACTAGCGGGAGGGTTGGGCAATGAGCAGTTCTTC	CAGSAQLAGGLGNEQFF
.	TRBV7-2	TRBJ1-2	once	TGTGCCAGCAGCTTAGGGGCAGGGAGGGGCTATGGCTACACCTTC	CASSLGAGRGYGYTF
.	TRBV24-1	TRBJ2-7	few	TGTACCACCCGGGAGGGGGCTTCCTACGAGCAGTACTTC	CTTREGASYEQYF
TRBD2	TRBV11-2	TRBJ2-1	.	TGTGCCAGCAGCTGGGCCGGGACTAGCGGGTCTGAGCAGTTCTTC	CASSWAGTSGSEQFF
.	TRBV29-1	TRBJ1-1	.	TGCAGCGTTGTAGACAACGGTGAAGCTTTCTTT	CSVVDNGEAFF
TRBD2	TRBV6-2/TRBV6-3	TRBJ2-1	few	TGTGCCAGCAGACCCAGCGGGAGGGCGATTGATGAGCAGTTCTTC	CASRPSGRAIDEQFF
TRBD2	TRBV29-1	TRBJ2-3	.	TGCAGCGTTGTACTAGCGGAAACAGATACGCAGTATTTT	CSVVLAETDTQYF
.	TRBV9	TRBJ2-3	.	TGTGCCAGCAGCGTCGGTCCGTGGGGAAACACAGATACGCAGTATTTT	CASSVGPWGNTDTQYF
TRBD2	TRBV20-1	TRBJ2-1	once	TGCAGTGCGGGAAAAGCGGGAGGGCGTGACAATGAGCAGTTCTTC	CSAGKAGGRDNEQFF
.	TRBV5-1	TRBJ2-3	once	TGCGCCAGCAGCTTGGGCAACAGGGTCCGGGGAACAGATACGCAGTATTTT	CASSLGNRVRGTDTQYF
.	TRBV6-2/TRBV6-3	TRBJ2-5	few	TGTGCCAGCAGGCCCTACCCGGGCAGAGAGCAGTACTTC	CASRPYPGREQYF
TRBD2	TRBV7-8	TRBJ2-1	.	TGTGCCAGCAGCTTAGGGGGACTAGCGGGAGGAAATTACAATGAGCAGTTCTTC	CASSLGGLAGGNYNEQFF
TRBD2	TRBV5-1	TRBJ2-5	.	TGCGCCAGCAGCTTTACACTAGCGGAAGAGACCCAGTACTTC	CASSFTLAEETQYF
TRBD2	TRBV5-5	TRBJ2-7	.	TGTGCCAGCAGCCTACTAGCGGAAGGGACCAATGAGCAGTACTTC	CASSLLAEGTNEQYF